These T cell receptor beta chains were read from a single sample in a study of T cells in Graves' hyperthyroidism and ophthalmopathy. TCRdb redid the calling of the multiplex PCR reads with MiXCR, one entry per CDR3 protein. The repertoire has hundreds of thousands of distinct CDR3 sequences, approximately 25% of them found once; the top ten carry 11%. Sequenced sample: blood. Every receptor here comes from a woman aged 25 to 39 with Graves' ophthalmopathy. CDR3s include the opening cysteine and the closing phenylalanine or tryptophan. A D gene is named only where the DNA matches it firmly. Expanded clones get a size class; other rows say once, few or many, or leave the size out.

CDR3 DNA	CDR3 protein	CDR3 length	clone size	V gene	J gene	D gene
TGTGCCACCAGCAGCGGGACGGCTAAAGCTTTCTTT	CATSSGTAKAFF	12	many	TRBV15	TRBJ1-1	NA
TGTGCCACCAGTGATTCACGGACAGGGGGAAACATTCAGTACTTC	CATSDSRTGGNIQYF	15	few	TRBV24-1	TRBJ2-4	TRBD1
TGTGCCAGCTCACCTCTTTGGACGGGGAGCTCCTACGAGCAGTACTTC	CASSPLWTGSSYEQYF	16	NA	TRBV18	TRBJ2-7	NA
TGCGCCAGCAGCATCCTCCTGGGTTCCTACGAGCAGTACTTC	CASSILLGSYEQYF	14	many	TRBV5-1	TRBJ2-7	NA
TGTGCCAGCAGCTTACCTGGACATCTTGAAGCTTTCTTT	CASSLPGHLEAFF	13	once	TRBV7-9	TRBJ1-1	NA
TGTGCCACCCGAGCCAGGACAGGGGGTACTGAAGCTTTCTTT	CATRARTGGTEAFF	14	NA	TRBV19	TRBJ1-1	TRBD1
TGCAGCGTGTCTGTGACAGGGAAAGATCAGCCCCAGCATTTT	CSVSVTGKDQPQHF	14	NA	TRBV29-1	TRBJ1-5	TRBD1
TGTGCCAGTTCCGACCGGACAGGGGGCAATCAGCCCCAGCATTTT	CASSDRTGGNQPQHF	15	many	TRBV19	TRBJ1-5	TRBD1
TGTGCCAGCAGTCTGGACAGTCACTACGAGCAGTACTTC	CASSLDSHYEQYF	13	NA	TRBV6-4	TRBJ2-7	NA
TGTGCCAGCAGTTACTCGAGGTCCCGTAAGATCTACGAGCAGTACTTC	CASSYSRSRKIYEQYF	16	few	TRBV6-5	TRBJ2-7	NA